This TCR beta chain was observed in a study of blood T cell repertoires in COVID-19. The overall study: There were acute and convalescent COVID-19 samples, and they came from the United States, Italy and Spain. The analysed material was cDNA or gDNA that came from T cells, B-cell-depleted T cells, or PBMCs.

The protocol was immunoSEQ multiplex PCR, while the TCRdb copy is restricted to in-frame clones and leaves out a portion. Here the sample spans more than 100,000 clones, 86% being singletons. The germline V gene has CDR1 MNHEY and CDR2 SVGAGI. The CDR3 is made up of 13 amino acids. Trimming took 2 bases from V and 1 from J, leaving 5 bases between them. V is TRBV6-5 and J is TRBJ1-2; D unclear. The sequence was collected from a man aged 40-50 years with acute or convalescent COVID-19. Sequenced material: peripheral blood. The CDR3 reads CASSYSLNYGYTF. CDR3 sequence (DNA): TGTGCCAGCAGTTACAGCCTTAACTATGGCTACACCTTC.